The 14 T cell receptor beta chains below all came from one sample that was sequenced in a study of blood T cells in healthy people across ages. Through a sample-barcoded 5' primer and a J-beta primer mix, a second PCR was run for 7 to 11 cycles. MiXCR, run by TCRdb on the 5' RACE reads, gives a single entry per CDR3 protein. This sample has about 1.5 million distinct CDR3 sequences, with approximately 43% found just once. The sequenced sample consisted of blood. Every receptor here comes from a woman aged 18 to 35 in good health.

Here the CDR3 DNA reads TGTGCCAGCGCCCTAGCGGGGGGAGGAGATACGCAGTATTTT. As protein: CASALAGGGDTQYF. V is TRBV12-3 or TRBV12-4 and J is TRBJ2-3, with TRBD2 identical over 11 bases. The CDR3 extends over 14 amino acids. V was clipped by 8 bases and J by 5 bases; unmatched bases: 6.

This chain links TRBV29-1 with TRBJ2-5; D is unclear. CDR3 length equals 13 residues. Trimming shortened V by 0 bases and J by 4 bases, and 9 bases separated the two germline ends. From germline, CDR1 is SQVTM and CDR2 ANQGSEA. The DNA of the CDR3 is TGCAGCGTTGAAGAGTTAGGCGGAGAGACCCAGTACTTC. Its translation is CSVEELGGETQYF.

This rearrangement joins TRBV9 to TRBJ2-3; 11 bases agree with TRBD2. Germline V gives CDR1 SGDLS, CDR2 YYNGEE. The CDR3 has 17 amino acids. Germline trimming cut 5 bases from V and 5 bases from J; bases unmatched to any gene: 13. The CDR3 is CASSPTRLAGWEDTQYF. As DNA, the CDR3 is TGTGCCAGCAGTCCAACCAGACTAGCGGGATGGGAAGATACGCAGTATTTT.

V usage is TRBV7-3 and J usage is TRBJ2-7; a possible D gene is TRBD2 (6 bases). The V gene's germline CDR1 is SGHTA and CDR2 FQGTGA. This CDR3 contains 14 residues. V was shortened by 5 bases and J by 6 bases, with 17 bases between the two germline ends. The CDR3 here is CASSPGGSACEQYF. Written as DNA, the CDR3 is TGTGCCAGCAGCCCCGGAGGGAGCGCGTGCGAGCAGTACTTC. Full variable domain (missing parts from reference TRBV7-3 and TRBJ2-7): GAGVSQTPSNKVTEKGKYVELRCDPISGHTALYWYRQSLGQGPEFLIYFQGTGAADDSGLPNDRFFAVRPEGSVSTLKIQRTERGDSAVYLCASSPGGSACEQYFGPGTRLTVT.

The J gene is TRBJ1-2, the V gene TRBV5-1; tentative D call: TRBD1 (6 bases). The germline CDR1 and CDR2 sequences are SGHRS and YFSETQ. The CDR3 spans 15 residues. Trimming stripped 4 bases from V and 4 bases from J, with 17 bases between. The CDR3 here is CASSPSTGMSYGYTF. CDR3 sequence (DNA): TGCGCCAGCAGCCCCTCTACAGGGATGAGCTATGGCTACACCTTC.

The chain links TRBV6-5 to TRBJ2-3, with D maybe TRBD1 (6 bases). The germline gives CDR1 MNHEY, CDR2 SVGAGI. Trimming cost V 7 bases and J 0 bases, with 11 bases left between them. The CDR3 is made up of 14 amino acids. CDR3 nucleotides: TGTGCCAGCACCCAGGGGCTAAGCACAGATACGCAGTATTTT. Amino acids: CASTQGLSTDTQYF.

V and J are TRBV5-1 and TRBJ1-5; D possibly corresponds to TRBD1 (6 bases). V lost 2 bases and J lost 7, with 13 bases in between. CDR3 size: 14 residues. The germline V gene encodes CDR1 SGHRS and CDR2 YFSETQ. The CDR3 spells CASSLNPQGQPQHF. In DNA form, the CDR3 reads TGCGCCAGCAGCTTAAACCCACAGGGACAGCCCCAGCATTTT. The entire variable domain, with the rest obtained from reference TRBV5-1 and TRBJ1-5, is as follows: KAGVTQTPRYLIKTRGQQVTLSCSPISGHRSVSWYQQTPGQGLQFLFEYFSETQRNKGNFPGRFSGRQFSNSRSEMNVSTLELGDSALYLCASSLNPQGQPQHFGDGTRLSIL.

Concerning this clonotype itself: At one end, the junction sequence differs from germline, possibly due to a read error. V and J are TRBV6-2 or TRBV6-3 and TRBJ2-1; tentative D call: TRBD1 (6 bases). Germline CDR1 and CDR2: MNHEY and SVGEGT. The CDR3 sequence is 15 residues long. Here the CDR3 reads CANSYAEGVYNEQFF. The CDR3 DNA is TGTGCCAACAGTTATGCCGAGGGGGTATACAATGAGCAGTTCTTC.

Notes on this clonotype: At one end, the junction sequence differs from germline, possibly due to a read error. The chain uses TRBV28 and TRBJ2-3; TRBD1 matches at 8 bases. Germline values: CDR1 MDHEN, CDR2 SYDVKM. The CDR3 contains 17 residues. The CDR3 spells CAGSSRTGRFSTDTQYF. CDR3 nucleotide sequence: TGTGCCGGCAGTTCGAGGACAGGGCGGTTTAGCACAGATACGCAGTATTTT.

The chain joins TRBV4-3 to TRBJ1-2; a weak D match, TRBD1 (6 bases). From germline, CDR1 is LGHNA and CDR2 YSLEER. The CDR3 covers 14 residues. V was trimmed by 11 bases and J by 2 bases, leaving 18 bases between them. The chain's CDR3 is CAGTWAGANYGYTF. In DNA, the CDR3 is TGCGCCGGAACCTGGGCAGGGGCGAACTATGGCTACACCTTC.

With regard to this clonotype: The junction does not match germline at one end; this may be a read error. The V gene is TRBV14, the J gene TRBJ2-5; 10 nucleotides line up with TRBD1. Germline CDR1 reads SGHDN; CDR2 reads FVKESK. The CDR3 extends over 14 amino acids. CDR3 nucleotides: TGTGCCGGCAGCCATTCGGGACAGGGGGAGACCCAGTACTTC. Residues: CAGSHSGQGETQYF.

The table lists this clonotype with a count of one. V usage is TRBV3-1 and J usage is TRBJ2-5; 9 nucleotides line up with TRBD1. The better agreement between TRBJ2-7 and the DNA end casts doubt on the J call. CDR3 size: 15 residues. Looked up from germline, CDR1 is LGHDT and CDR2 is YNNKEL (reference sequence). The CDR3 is CASSHSTGGGYEQYF. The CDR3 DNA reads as TGTGCCAGCAGCCACTCGACAGGGGGAGGCTACGAGCAGTACTTC.

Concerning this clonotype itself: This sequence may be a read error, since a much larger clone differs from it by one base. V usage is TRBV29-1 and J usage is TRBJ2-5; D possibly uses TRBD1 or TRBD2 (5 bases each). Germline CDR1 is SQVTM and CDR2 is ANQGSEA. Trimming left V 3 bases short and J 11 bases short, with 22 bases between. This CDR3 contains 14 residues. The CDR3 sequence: CSVDTGTSYNEQYF. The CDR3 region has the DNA TGCAGCGTTGACACCGGGACCAGCTACAATGAGCAGTACTTC.

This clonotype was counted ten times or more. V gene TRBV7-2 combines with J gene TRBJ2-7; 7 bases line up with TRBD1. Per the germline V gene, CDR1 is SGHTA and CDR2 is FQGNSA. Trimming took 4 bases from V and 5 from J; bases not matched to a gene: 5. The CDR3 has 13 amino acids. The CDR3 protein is CASSYRGPHEQYF. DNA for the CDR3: TGTGCCAGCAGCTACAGGGGACCGCACGAGCAGTACTTC.